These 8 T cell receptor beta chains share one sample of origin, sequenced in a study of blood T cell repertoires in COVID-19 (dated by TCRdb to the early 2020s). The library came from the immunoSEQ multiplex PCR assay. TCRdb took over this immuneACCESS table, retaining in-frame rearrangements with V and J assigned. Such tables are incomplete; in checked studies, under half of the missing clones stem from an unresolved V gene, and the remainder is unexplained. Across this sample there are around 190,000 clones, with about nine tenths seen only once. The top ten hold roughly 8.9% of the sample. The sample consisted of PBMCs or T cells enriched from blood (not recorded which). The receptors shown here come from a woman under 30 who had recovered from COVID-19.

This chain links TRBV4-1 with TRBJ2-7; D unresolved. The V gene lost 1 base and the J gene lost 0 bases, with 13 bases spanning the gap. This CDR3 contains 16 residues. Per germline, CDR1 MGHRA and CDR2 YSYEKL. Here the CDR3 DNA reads TGCGCCAGCAGCCAAGGGCCAGCGTTGAGCTCCTACGAGCAGTACTTC. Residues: CASSQGPALSSYEQYF.

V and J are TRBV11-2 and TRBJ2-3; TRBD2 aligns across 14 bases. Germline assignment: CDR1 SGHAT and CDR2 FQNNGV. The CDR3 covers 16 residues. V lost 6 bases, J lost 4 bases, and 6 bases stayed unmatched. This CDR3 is CASSSGLAGAADTQYF. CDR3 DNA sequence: TGTGCCAGCAGTTCGGGACTAGCGGGAGCGGCAGATACGCAGTATTTT.

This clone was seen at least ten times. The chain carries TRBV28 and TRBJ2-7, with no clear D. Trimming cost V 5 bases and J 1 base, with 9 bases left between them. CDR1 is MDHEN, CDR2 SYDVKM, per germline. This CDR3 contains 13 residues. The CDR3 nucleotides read TGTGCCAGCAGTCCCTCCCTTTCCTACGAGCAGTACTTC. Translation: CASSPSLSYEQYF.

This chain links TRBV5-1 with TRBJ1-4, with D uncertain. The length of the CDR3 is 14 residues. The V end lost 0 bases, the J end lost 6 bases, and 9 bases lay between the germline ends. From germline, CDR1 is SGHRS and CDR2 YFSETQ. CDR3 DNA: TGCGCCAGCAGCTTGGGCTTACAGCATGAAAAACTGTTTTTT. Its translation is CASSLGLQHEKLFF.

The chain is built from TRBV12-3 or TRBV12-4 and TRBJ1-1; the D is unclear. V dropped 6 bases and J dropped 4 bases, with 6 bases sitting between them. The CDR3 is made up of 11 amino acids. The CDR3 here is CASSPGTEAFF. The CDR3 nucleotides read TGTGCCAGCAGCCCGGGCACTGAAGCTTTCTTT.

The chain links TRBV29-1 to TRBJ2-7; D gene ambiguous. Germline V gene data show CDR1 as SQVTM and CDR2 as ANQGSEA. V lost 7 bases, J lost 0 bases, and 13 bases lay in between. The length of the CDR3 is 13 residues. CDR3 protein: CSASERSSYEQYF. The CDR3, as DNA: TGCAGCGCCTCCGAGCGTAGCTCCTACGAGCAGTACTTC.

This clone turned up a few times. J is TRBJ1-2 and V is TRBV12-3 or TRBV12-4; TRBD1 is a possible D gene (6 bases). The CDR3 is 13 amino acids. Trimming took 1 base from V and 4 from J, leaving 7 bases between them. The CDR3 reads CASSLGTVYGYTF. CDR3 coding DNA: TGTGCCAGCAGTTTAGGGACAGTCTATGGCTACACCTTC.

The CDR3 nucleotides are TGTGCCAGCAGTTCATTAACAGGGTATCAGCCCCAGCATTTT. Translation: CASSSLTGYQPQHF. V is TRBV28 and J is TRBJ1-5; maybe TRBD1 (6 bases). The CDR3 is 14 residues long. Trimming removed 4 bases from V and 5 bases from J, with 12 bases in between. CDR1 MDHEN and CDR2 SYDVKM come from the germline V gene.